The present entry profiles one T cell receptor beta chain with its context. Its cognate antigen is unknown. The data are from a study of T cell repertoires in cytomegalovirus infection. Study in general: Recently identified HLA-C-restricted CMV epitopes were among the peptides used. Both CMV infection and a matching HLA type were indicated by public TCR beta signatures.

The CDR3 covers 14 residues. Trimming removed 3 bases from V and 3 bases from J, with 8 bases in between. Germline CDR1 reads LNHDA; CDR2 reads SQIVND (reference sequence). TCRdb redid the calling of the reads with MiXCR, one entry per CDR3 protein. The repertoire holds some 700,000 distinct CDR3 sequences, with 30% to 40% as singletons. The V gene is TRBV19, the J gene TRBJ2-2; D is undetermined. This specimen was cultured PBMCs, taken from culture after CMV antigen stimulation. This TCR was sampled from a human donor in good health (CMV status not recorded). Some clones in this sample may be carry-over from other donors' samples. The CDR3 loop reads CASSIPGDTGELFF. The DNA of the CDR3 is TGTGCCAGTAGTATTCCGGGTGACACCGGGGAGCTGTTTTTT.